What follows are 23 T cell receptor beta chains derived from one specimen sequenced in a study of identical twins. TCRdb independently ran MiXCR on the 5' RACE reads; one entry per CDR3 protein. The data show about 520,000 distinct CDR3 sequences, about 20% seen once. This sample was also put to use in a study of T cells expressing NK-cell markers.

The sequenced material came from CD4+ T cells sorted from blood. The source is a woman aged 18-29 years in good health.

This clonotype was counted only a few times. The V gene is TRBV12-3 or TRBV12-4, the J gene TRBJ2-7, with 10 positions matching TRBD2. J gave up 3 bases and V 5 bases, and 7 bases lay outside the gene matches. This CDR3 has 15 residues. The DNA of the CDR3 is TGTGCCAGCAGTGACTTAGCGGGAGGTTTCTACGAGCAGTACTTC. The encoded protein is CASSDLAGGFYEQYF.

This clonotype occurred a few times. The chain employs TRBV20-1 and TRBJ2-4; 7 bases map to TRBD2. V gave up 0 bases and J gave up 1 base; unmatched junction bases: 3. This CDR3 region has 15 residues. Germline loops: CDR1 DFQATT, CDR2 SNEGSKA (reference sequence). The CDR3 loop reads CSARDQGGAKNIQYF. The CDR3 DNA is TGCAGTGCTAGAGATCAGGGAGGGGCCAAAAACATTCAGTACTTC.

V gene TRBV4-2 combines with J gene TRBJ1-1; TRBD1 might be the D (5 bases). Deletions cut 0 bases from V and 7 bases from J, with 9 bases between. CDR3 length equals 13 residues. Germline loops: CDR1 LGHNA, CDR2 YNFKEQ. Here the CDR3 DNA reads TGTGCCAGCAGCCAAGACCGGGGCGGTGAAGCTTTCTTT. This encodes CASSQDRGGEAFF.

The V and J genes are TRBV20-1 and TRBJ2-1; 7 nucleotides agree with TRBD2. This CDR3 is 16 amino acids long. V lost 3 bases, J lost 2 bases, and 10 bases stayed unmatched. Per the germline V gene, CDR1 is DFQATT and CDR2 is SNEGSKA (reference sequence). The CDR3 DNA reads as TGCAGTGCTAGCCCTTCCTTTGCGGGGGCCTACAATGAGCAGTTCTTC. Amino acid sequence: CSASPSFAGAYNEQFF.

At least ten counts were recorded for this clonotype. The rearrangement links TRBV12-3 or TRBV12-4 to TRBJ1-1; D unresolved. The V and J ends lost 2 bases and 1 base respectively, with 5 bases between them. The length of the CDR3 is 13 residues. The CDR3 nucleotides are TGTGCCAGCAGTTTATCATCGAACACTGAAGCTTTCTTT. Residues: CASSLSSNTEAFF.

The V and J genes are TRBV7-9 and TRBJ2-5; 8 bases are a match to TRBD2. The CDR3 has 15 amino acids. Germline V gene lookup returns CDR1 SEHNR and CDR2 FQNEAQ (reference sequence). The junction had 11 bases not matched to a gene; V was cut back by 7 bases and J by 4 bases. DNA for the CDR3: TGTGCCAGCACTCCGGGTAGCGGGGCACGAGAGACCCAGTACTTC. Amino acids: CASTPGSGARETQYF.

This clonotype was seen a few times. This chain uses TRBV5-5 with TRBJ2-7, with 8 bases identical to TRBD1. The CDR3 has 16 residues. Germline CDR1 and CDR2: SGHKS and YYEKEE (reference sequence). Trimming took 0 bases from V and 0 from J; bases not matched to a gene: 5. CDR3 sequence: CASSLVGQGGSYEQYF. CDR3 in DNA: TGTGCCAGCAGCTTGGTCGGACAGGGCGGCTCCTACGAGCAGTACTTC.

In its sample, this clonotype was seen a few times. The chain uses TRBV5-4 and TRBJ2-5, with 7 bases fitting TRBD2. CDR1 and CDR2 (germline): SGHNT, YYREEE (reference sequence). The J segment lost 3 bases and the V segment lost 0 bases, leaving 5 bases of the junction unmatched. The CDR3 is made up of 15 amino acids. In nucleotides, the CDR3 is TGTGCCAGCAGCTTGGAGGCGGGAGTAAAAGAGACCCAGTACTTC. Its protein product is CASSLEAGVKETQYF.

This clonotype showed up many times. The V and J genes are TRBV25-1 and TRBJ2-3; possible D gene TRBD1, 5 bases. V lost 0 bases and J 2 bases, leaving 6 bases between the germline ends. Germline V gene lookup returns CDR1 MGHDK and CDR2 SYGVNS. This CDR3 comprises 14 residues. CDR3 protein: CASSEYRDTDTQYF. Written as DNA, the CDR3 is TGTGCCAGCAGTGAATACAGGGACACAGATACGCAGTATTTT.

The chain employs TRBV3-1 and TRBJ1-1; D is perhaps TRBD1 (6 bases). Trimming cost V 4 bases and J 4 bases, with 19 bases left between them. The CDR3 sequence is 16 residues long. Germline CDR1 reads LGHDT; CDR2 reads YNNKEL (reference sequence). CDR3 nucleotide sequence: TGTGCCAGCAGCCCCTACCGGGGGGGCAAGGGCACTGAAGCTTTCTTT. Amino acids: CASSPYRGGKGTEAFF.

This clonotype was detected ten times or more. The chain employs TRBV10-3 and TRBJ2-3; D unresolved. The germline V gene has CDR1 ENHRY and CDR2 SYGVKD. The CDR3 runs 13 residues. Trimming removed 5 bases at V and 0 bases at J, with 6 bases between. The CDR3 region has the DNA TGTGCCATCAGTTCGACTAGCACAGATACGCAGTATTTT. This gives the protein CAISSTSTDTQYF.

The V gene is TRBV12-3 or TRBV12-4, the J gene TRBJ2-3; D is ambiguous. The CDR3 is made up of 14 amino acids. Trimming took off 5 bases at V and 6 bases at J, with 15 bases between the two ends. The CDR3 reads CASSLRAAWDTQYF. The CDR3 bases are TGTGCCAGCAGTCTCCGTGCGGCCTGGGATACGCAGTATTTT.

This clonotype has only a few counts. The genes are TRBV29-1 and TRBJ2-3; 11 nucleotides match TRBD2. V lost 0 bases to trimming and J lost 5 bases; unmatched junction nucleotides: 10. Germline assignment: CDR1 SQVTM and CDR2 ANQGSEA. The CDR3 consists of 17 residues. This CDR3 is CSVEDLAGTSGGDTQYF. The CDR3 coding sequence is TGCAGCGTTGAAGATCTTGCAGGGACTAGCGGAGGAGATACGCAGTATTTT.

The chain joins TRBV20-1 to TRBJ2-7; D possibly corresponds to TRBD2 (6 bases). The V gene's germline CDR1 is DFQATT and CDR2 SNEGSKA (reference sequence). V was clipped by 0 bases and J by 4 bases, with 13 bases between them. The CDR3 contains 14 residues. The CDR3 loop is CSARDRSGHYEQYF. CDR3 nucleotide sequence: TGCAGTGCTAGAGATCGAAGCGGGCATTACGAGCAGTACTTC.

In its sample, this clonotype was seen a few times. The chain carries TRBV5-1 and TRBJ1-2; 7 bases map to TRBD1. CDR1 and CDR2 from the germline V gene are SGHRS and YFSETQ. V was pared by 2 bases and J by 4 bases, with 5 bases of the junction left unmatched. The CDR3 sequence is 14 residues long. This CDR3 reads CASSFRGASYGYTF. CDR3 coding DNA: TGCGCCAGCAGCTTCAGGGGGGCCAGCTATGGCTACACCTTC.

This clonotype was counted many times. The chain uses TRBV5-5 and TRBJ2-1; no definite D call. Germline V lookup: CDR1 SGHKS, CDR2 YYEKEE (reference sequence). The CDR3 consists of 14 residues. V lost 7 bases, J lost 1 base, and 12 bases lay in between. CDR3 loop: CASGAEASYNEQFF. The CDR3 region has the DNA TGTGCCAGCGGAGCTGAGGCTTCCTACAATGAGCAGTTCTTC.

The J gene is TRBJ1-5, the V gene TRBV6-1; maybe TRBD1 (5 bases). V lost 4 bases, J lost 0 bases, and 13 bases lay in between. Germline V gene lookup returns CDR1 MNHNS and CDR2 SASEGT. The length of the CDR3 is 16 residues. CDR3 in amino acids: CASSGQPPDSNQPQHF. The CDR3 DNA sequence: TGTGCCAGCAGTGGACAGCCTCCTGATAGCAATCAGCCCCAGCATTTT.

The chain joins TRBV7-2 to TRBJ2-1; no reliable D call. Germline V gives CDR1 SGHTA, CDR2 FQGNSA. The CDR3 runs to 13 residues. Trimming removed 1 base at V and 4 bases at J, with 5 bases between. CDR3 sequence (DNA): TGTGCCAGCAGCTTAGTACTGTACAATGAGCAGTTCTTC. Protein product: CASSLVLYNEQFF.

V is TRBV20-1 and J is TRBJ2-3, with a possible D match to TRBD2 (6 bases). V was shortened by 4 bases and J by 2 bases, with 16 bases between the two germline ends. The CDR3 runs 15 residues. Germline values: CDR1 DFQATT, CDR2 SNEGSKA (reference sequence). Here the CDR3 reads CSATDPLGLTDTQYF. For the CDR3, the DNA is TGCAGTGCTACCGACCCCCTGGGACTCACAGATACGCAGTATTTT.

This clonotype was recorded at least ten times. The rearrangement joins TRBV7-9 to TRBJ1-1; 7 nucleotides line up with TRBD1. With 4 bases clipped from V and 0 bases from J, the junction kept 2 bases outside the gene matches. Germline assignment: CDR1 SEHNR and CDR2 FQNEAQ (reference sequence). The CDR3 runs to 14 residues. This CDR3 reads CASSSGQMNTEAFF. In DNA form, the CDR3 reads TGTGCCAGCAGCTCGGGACAGATGAACACTGAAGCTTTCTTT.

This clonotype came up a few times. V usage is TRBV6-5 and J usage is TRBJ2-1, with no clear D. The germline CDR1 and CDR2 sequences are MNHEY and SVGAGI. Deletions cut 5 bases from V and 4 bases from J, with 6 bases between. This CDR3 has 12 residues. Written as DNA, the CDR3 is TGTGCCAGCAGTACCCCATACAATGAGCAGTTCTTC. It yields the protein CASSTPYNEQFF.

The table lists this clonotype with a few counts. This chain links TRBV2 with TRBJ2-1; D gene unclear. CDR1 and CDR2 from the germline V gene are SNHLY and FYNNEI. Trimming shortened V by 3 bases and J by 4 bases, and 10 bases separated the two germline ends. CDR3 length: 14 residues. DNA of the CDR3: TGTGCCAGCAGTGAGGCAGGACCTTACAATGAGCAGTTCTTC. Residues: CASSEAGPYNEQFF.

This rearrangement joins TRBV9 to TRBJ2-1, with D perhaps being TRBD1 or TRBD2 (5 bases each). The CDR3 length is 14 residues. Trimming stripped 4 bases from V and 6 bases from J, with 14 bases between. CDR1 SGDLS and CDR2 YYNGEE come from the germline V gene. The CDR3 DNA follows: TGTGCCAGCAGCCGGGGCAATGAAGTCAATGAGCAGTTCTTC. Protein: CASSRGNEVNEQFF.